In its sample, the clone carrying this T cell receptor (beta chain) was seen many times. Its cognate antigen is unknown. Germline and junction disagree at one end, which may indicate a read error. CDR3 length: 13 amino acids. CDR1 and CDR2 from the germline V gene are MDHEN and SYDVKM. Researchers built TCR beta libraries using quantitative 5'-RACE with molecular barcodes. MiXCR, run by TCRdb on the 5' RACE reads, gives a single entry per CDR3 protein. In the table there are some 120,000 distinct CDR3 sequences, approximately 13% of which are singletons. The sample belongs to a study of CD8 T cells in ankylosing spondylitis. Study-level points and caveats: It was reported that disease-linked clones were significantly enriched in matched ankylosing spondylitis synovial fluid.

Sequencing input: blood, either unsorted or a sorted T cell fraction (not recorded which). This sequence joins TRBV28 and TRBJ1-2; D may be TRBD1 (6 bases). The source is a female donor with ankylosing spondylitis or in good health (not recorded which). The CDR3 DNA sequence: TGTGCCAGCAGGGGCACAGGGAACTATGGCTACACCTTT. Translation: CASRGTGNYGYTF.